This T cell receptor (beta chain) is drawn from a study of Ad26.COV2.S vaccination and SARS-CoV-2 variants. The treatment here: roughly 19 received Ad26.COV2.S at low or high dose, single or two shots; roughly five received placebo; per-sample allocation not given. Material that was analyzed had been drawn on day 63 after the first vaccine or placebo injection. The sample holds one count of this clone. Profiled with immunoSEQ multiplex PCR; TCRdb holds only in-frame clones, not every one. In the table there are hundreds of thousands of clones, about 89% of which are singletons. This clonotype was sampled from a person between 18 and 60 years old who received the Ad26.COV2.S COVID-19 vaccine or a placebo. Sample: peripheral blood, taken in a trial of Ad26.COV2.S vaccine versus placebo.

The DNA of the CDR3 is TGCAGCGCCTCAGCGCTCAATCAGCCCCAGCATTTT. Residues: CSASALNQPQHF. The genes are TRBV29-1 and TRBJ1-5; unclear D gene. Trimming removed 7 bases at V and 3 bases at J, with 10 bases between. The germline CDR1 and CDR2 sequences are SQVTM and ANQGSEA. The CDR3 loop spans 12 amino acids.